This T cell receptor beta chain emerged from a study of response to subunit inactivated influenza vaccine. Study-wide findings and caveats: The study's authors posited that every seasonal influenza vaccination enlists few new T cells.

This clonotype turned up a few times. The antigen remains undetermined. Trimming stripped 6 bases from V and 3 bases from J, with 16 bases between. CDR1 is MRHNA and CDR2 is SNTAGT in the germline V gene. The CDR3 consists of 15 residues. TCRdb used MiXCR to reprocess the RT-PCR reads, holding one entry per CDR3 protein. This sample has fewer than 700,000 distinct CDR3 sequences, with around 13% found just once. The chain joins TRBV6-4 to TRBJ2-3; D perhaps matches TRBD1 (7 bases). The specimen comprised PBMCs from blood, sampled roughly 45 days after vaccination. The origin of this receptor is a middle-aged man who received an inactivated influenza vaccine. The CDR3 loop is CASSESRGATDTQYF. In DNA, the CDR3 is TGTGCCAGCAGCGAATCCAGGGGGGCTACAGATACGCAGTATTTT.